This T cell receptor (beta chain) was recovered during a study of cytomegalovirus exposure and HLA in healthy donors. Trimming stripped 4 bases from V and 3 bases from J, with 5 bases between. Germline values: CDR1 SGHRS, CDR2 YFSETQ. There are 11 residues in the CDR3. The PCR contained 60 Vbeta and 13 Jbeta primers. Generated by immunoSEQ multiplex PCR, the TCRdb table keeps only in-frame clones and is missing some. The table includes under 150,000 clones, 70% to 80% detected once. This rearrangement joins TRBV5-1 to TRBJ2-7; no firm D call. The TCR originated in a human donor in good health. The specimen was PBMCs. Written as DNA, the CDR3 is TGCGCCAGCAGCCTAGGCTACGAGCAGTACTTC. This codes for CASSLGYEQYF. Looking up the rest from reference TRBV5-1 and TRBJ2-7 gives the full variable domain: KAGVTQTPRYLIKTRGQQVTLSCSPISGHRSVSWYQQTPGQGLQFLFEYFSETQRNKGNFPGRFSGRQFSNSRSEMNVSTLELGDSALYLCASSLGYEQYFGPGTRLTVT.